Shown below are 9 T cell receptor beta chains from a single sample sequenced in a study of OX40 agonist ivuxolimab in advanced cancers. Sequencing used immunoSEQ multiplex PCR; TCRdb keeps in-frame clones, though not all of them. Here the sample spans under 100,000 clones, under 95% being singletons. The sample was CD4+ or CD8+ T cells sorted from blood, taken in a trial of the OX40 agonist ivuxolimab. These receptors were obtained from an adult with an advanced solid tumor such as melanoma, head and neck, liver or kidney cancer.

The chain employs TRBV6-5 and TRBJ2-7; no definite D call. Germline CDR1 and CDR2: MNHEY and SVGAGI. The CDR3 covers 11 residues. Trimming cost V 6 bases and J 1 base, with 4 bases left between them. The CDR3 here is CASRTSYEQYF. DNA for the CDR3: TGTGCCAGCAGGACTTCCTACGAGCAGTACTTC.

J is TRBJ2-7 and V is TRBV4-1, with 7 bases matching TRBD1. The CDR3 has 15 amino acids. The V segment lost 4 bases and the J segment 2 bases; nucleotides outside the gene matches: 8. Germline values: CDR1 MGHRA, CDR2 YSYEKL. The CDR3 region is CASSPVETGTYEQYF. The CDR3 nucleotides are TGCGCCAGCAGCCCCGTTGAGACAGGGACCTACGAGCAGTACTTC.

Written as DNA, the CDR3 is TGTGCCAGCAGTTTCCCTAATTCACCCCTCCACTTT. Translation: CASSFPNSPLHF. The V gene is TRBV27, the J gene TRBJ1-6; unclear D gene. This CDR3 spans 12 amino acids. Trimming left V 3 bases short and J 6 bases short, with 3 bases between. CDR1 is MNHEY and CDR2 is SMNVEV in the germline V gene (reference sequence).

The gene calls are TRBV5-4 and TRBJ1-2; unclear D gene. The CDR3 is made up of 13 amino acids. The germline V gene has CDR1 SGHNT and CDR2 YYREEE (reference sequence). Trimming shortened V by 0 bases and J by 0 bases, and 3 bases separated the two germline ends. CDR3 protein: CASSLEANYGYTF. The CDR3 region has the DNA TGTGCCAGCAGCTTGGAGGCTAACTATGGCTACACCTTC. Drawing the rest from reference TRBV5-4 and TRBJ1-2, the complete variable domain is ETGVTQSPTHLIKTRGQQVTLRCSSQSGHNTVSWYQQALGQGPQFIFQYYREEENGRGNFPPRFSGLQFPNYSSELNVNALELDDSALYLCASSLEANYGYTFGSGTRLTVV.

The J gene is TRBJ1-5, the V gene TRBV10-2, with TRBD1 as a possible D gene (5 bases). Germline V CDR1 and CDR2: WSHSY, SAAADI. Trimming stripped 2 bases from V and 3 bases from J, with 8 bases between. CDR3 length: 14 residues. The CDR3 sequence: CASSEGADNQPQHF. CDR3 coding DNA: TGCGCCAGCAGTGAGGGGGCGGACAATCAGCCCCAGCATTTT.

This chain connects TRBV9 to TRBJ1-6; D ambiguous. V was shortened by 8 bases and J by 6 bases, with 9 bases between the two germline ends. In germline, CDR1 is SGDLS, CDR2 YYNGEE. This CDR3 region has 12 residues. CDR3 sequence (DNA): TGTGCCAGTGGACGGGGTAATTCACCCCTCCACTTT. Its translation: CASGRGNSPLHF.

The genes are TRBV13 and TRBJ1-2; the D is unclear. Germline CDR1 is PRHDT and CDR2 is FYEKMQ (reference sequence). This CDR3 spans 15 amino acids. With 4 bases removed from V and 8 bases from J, the gap between germline ends came to 20 bases. CDR3 loop: CASSSPGPGEEGYTF. CDR3 sequence (DNA): TGTGCCAGCAGCTCTCCGGGCCCGGGAGAGGAAGGCTACACCTTC.

V gene TRBV10-3 combines with J gene TRBJ1-1; D not resolved. The CDR3 length is 17 residues. Germline CDR1 and CDR2: ENHRY and SYGVKD. V lost 0 bases and J 1 base, leaving 15 bases between the germline ends. The CDR3 region has the DNA TGTGCCATCAGTGAGTCGACCTTGAAGGTACAGAACACTGAAGCTTTCTTT. Translating it yields CAISESTLKVQNTEAFF.

This chain connects TRBV13 to TRBJ2-7, with 9 bases identical to TRBD1. J gave up 4 bases and V 0 bases, and 1 base lay outside the gene matches. This CDR3 spans 14 amino acids. The germline V gene encodes CDR1 PRHDT and CDR2 FYEKMQ (reference sequence). In DNA form, the CDR3 reads TGTGCCAGCAGCTTAGGGACAGGGGGTTACGAGCAGTACTTC. It translates to CASSLGTGGYEQYF.